This TCR beta chain was recorded in a study of blood T cell repertoires in COVID-19. Overall study context: Whether acute or convalescent, the COVID-19 samples came from the United States, Italy and Spain. PBMCs, B-cell-depleted T cells, or T cells were the source of the cDNA or gDNA that made up the material.

In the authors' methods: Reference gene primer amplification in the assay estimated nucleated cell counts. Clones were read by immunoSEQ multiplex PCR, and TCRdb kept only the in-frame ones, dropping some. Clonal size and the V and J genes are those of that table, whereas D and trimming came from the DNA. The sample lists about 110,000 clones; around 86% were seen once. The germline V and J ends were trimmed by 1 base and 5 bases, with 14 bases remaining between them. CDR3 length: 16 residues. Germline V gene sequence: CDR1 SGHTA, CDR2 FQGNSA. Sequencing input: peripheral blood. The receptor was isolated from a woman in her sixties or seventies with acute or convalescent COVID-19. The V and J genes are TRBV7-2 and TRBJ2-2; the D gene is possibly TRBD1 (6 bases). This chain's CDR3 is CASSLVGAGVTGELFF. The CDR3 DNA reads TGTGCCAGCAGCTTAGTCGGGGCAGGGGTGACCGGGGAGCTGTTTTTT. The whole variable domain, remainder taken from reference TRBV7-2 and TRBJ2-2, is GAGVSQSPSNKVTEKGKDVELRCDPISGHTALYWYRQSLGQGLEFLIYFQGNSAPDKSGLPSDRFSAERTGGSVSTLTIQRTQQEDSAVYLCASSLVGAGVTGELFFGEGSRLTVL.